One sample yielded the 14 T cell receptor beta chains listed below, sequenced in a study of T cells in Graves' hyperthyroidism and ophthalmopathy. The TCR beta CDR3 regions underwent amplification using RNA transcripts as the source. The TCR CDR3 first-round RT-PCR relied on the HTBI primer set. TCRdb recomputed calls from the multiplex PCR reads with MiXCR, one row per CDR3 protein. The sample holds 650,000 to 850,000 distinct CDR3 sequences, around a sixth seen once. Sequenced sample: blood. The receptors shown here come from a woman in her forties or fifties with Graves' hyperthyroidism that later progressed to Graves' ophthalmopathy.

This clonotype was seen at least ten times. The rearrangement links TRBV15 to TRBJ1-1; D ambiguous. V was clipped by 1 base and J by 4 bases, with 13 bases between them. The CDR3 extends over 15 amino acids. Germline CDR1 LNHNV, CDR2 YYDKDF (reference sequence). The CDR3 sequence: CATSRAEGLGTEAFF. Here the CDR3 DNA reads TGTGCCACCAGCAGAGCGGAGGGTCTGGGCACTGAAGCTTTCTTT.

This clonotype was observed at least ten times. The chain joins TRBV18 to TRBJ2-6, with D unclear. Germline lookup yields CDR1 KGHSH and CDR2 LQKENI. Trimming removed 3 bases at V and 0 bases at J, with 3 bases between. The CDR3 totals 14 residues. The CDR3 sequence: CASSPGSGANVLTF. CDR3 nucleotides: TGTGCCAGCTCACCGGGCTCTGGGGCCAACGTCCTGACTTTC.

This clonotype was found many times. The CDR3 DNA reads TGTGCCAGCAGCTTTTCGTGGGTTAGCACAGATACGCAGTATTTT. This translates into CASSFSWVSTDTQYF. The V gene is TRBV5-6, the J gene TRBJ2-3; D unresolved. V lost 2 bases, J lost 0 bases, and 10 bases lay in between. Germline V gene sequence: CDR1 SGHDT, CDR2 YYEEEE. This CDR3 is built from 15 residues. Drawing the rest from reference TRBV5-6 and TRBJ2-3, the complete variable domain is DAGVTQSPTHLIKTRGQQVTLRCSPKSGHDTVSWYQQALGQGPQFIFQYYEEEERQRGNFPDRFSGHQFPNYSSELNVNALLLGDSALYLCASSFSWVSTDTQYFGPGTRLTVL.

In this sample, this clonotype turned up many times. V and J are TRBV7-9 and TRBJ2-7, with D unclear. In germline, CDR1 is SEHNR, CDR2 FQNEAQ (reference sequence). This CDR3 comprises 12 residues. Trimming pared 8 bases from V and 2 bases from J, leaving 10 bases between. CDR3 residues: CASGSGTYEQYF. Here the CDR3 DNA reads TGTGCCAGCGGAAGTGGGACCTACGAGCAGTACTTC. The variable domain in full, with the rest retrieved from reference TRBV7-9 and TRBJ2-7, is DTGVSQNPRHKITKRGQNVTFRCDPISEHNRLYWYRQTLGQGPEFLTYFQNEAQLEKSRLLSDRFSAERPKGSFSTLEIQRTEQGDSAMYLCASGSGTYEQYFGPGTRLTVT.

In this sample, this clonotype turned up a few times. The chain carries TRBV6-6 and TRBJ2-4; D might be TRBD1 or TRBD2, each matching 5 bases. Germline assignment: CDR1 MNHNY and CDR2 SVGAGI (reference sequence). The CDR3 has 17 residues. With 0 bases removed from V and 3 bases from J, the gap between germline ends came to 15 bases. CDR3 protein: CASSYSLGDLYKNIQYF. The CDR3 nucleotides read TGTGCCAGCAGTTACTCCTTGGGGGATCTTTACAAAAACATTCAGTACTTC.

This clonotype was counted ten times or more. The V gene is TRBV11-1, the J gene TRBJ2-6; TRBD1 might be the D (6 bases). Germline values: CDR1 SGHAT, CDR2 FQDESV (reference sequence). The CDR3 spans 16 residues. Trimming took 4 bases from V and 0 from J, leaving 10 bases between them. The CDR3 protein is CASSWTVVSGANVLTF. The CDR3, as DNA: TGTGCCAGCAGCTGGACAGTTGTCTCTGGGGCCAACGTCCTGACTTTC. Together with reference TRBV11-1 and TRBJ2-6, the CDR3 gives the full variable domain: EAEVAQSPRYKITEKSQAVAFWCDPISGHATLYWYRQILGQGPELLVQFQDESVVDDSQLPKDRFSAERLKGVDSTLKIQPAELGDSAMYLCASSWTVVSGANVLTFGAGSRLTVL.

The V gene is TRBV6-2 or TRBV6-3, the J gene TRBJ1-2; D is ambiguous. Germline V lookup: CDR1 MNHEY, CDR2 SVGEGT. V lost 6 bases and J 2 bases, leaving 10 bases between the germline ends. This CDR3 spans 13 amino acids. The CDR3 DNA sequence: TGTGCCAGCAGGCTCTTAGGGAACTATGGCTACACCTTC. It specifies CASRLLGNYGYTF.

The chain has TRBV19 and TRBJ2-7, with D unclear. The germline V gene encodes CDR1 LNHDA and CDR2 SQIVND (reference sequence). Trimming removed 3 bases at V and 3 bases at J, with 6 bases between. This CDR3 has 12 residues. In DNA form, the CDR3 reads TGTGCCAGTAGTATTCCGGGCTACGAGCAGTACTTC. It encodes CASSIPGYEQYF.

This sequence joins TRBV7-2 and TRBJ2-6; D might be TRBD1 (5 bases). CDR1 SGHTA and CDR2 FQGNSA come from the germline V gene. The length of the CDR3 is 15 residues. V was trimmed by 4 bases and J by 3 bases, leaving 10 bases between them. The CDR3 DNA reads TGTGCCAGCAGCTACCAGGGAAATGGGGCCAACGTCCTGACTTTC. Its protein product is CASSYQGNGANVLTF.

In this sample, this clonotype turned up a few times. The genes are TRBV6-1 and TRBJ1-5; TRBD1 agrees at 7 bases. Germline-derived CDR1 and CDR2 are MNHNS and SASEGT. V gave up 4 bases and J gave up 3 bases; unmatched junction bases: 9. The CDR3 has 16 amino acids. CDR3 nucleotides: TGTGCCAGCAGTGTGTTGGGGACAGTCAACAATCAGCCCCAGCATTTT. Protein sequence: CASSVLGTVNNQPQHF.

This chain connects TRBV12-3 or TRBV12-4 to TRBJ2-2; D is unresolved. V was cut by 2 bases and J by 10 bases, with 11 bases left in between. The CDR3 runs 13 residues. CDR3 residues: CASSLSHGEELFF. DNA for the CDR3: TGTGCCAGCAGTTTATCACATGGTGAGGAGCTGTTTTTT.

The table lists this clonotype with many counts. The gene calls are TRBV5-8 and TRBJ1-2, with D possibly matching TRBD1 (5 bases). Germline V gene sequence: CDR1 SGHTS, CDR2 YDEGEE. This CDR3 is built from 13 residues. V lost 2 bases and J 10 bases, leaving 15 bases between the germline ends. The CDR3 nucleotides read TGTGCCAGCAGCTTTGCCACTCAGGGAATCTACACCTTC. Translating it yields CASSFATQGIYTF.

The chain couples TRBV7-2 to TRBJ2-7; D is possibly TRBD2 (7 bases). Deletions cut 5 bases from V and 0 bases from J, with 17 bases between. The CDR3 runs 16 residues. Germline V lookup: CDR1 SGHTA, CDR2 FQGNSA. CDR3: CASSKNGGPNSYEQYF. CDR3 nucleotides: TGTGCCAGCAGCAAAAACGGGGGGCCTAACTCCTACGAGCAGTACTTC.

This clonotype was seen at least ten times. The rearrangement links TRBV20-1 to TRBJ2-3; D gene uncertain. The CDR3 totals 11 residues. Trimming shortened V by 5 bases and J by 5 bases, and 8 bases separated the two germline ends. Germline V gives CDR1 DFQATT, CDR2 SNEGSKA (reference sequence). The CDR3 DNA follows: TGCAGTGCTGGCATTAGAGATACGCAGTATTTT. Its translation: CSAGIRDTQYF.